The entry below describes one T cell receptor (beta chain). This specimen belongs to a study of blood T cells in healthy people across ages. A second PCR of 7 to 11 cycles used a sample-barcoded 5' primer and a J-beta primer mix. Every individual sample yielded 2.5 million or more paired-end reads (each containing CDR3). TCRdb called the 5' RACE reads again in MiXCR, with one record for every CDR3 protein. Seen here are 1.4 million or so distinct CDR3 sequences, around 40% observed once, and the top ten hold about 3.8%. The germline V gene encodes CDR1 LGHNA and CDR2 YSLEER. Trimming removed 1 base from V and 2 bases from J, with 9 bases in between. CDR3 length: 14 residues.

The source is a woman under 30 in good health. The rearrangement links TRBV4-3 to TRBJ2-7; D possibly corresponds to TRBD2 (6 bases). The sample consisted of blood. In DNA form, the CDR3 reads TGCGCCAGCAGCCAAGGGAGGGTGGCCTACGAGCAGTACTTC. This encodes CASSQGRVAYEQYF.